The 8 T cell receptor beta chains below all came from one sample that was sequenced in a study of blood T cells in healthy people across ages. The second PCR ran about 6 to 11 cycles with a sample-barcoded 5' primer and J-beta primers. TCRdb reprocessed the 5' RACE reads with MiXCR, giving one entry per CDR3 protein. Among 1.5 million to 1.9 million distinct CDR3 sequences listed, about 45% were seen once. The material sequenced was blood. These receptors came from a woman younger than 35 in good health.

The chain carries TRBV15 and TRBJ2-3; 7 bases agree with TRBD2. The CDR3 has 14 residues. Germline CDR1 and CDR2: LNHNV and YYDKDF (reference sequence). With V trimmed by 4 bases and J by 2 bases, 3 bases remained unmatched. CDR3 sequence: CATSKGGDTDTQYF. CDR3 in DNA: TGTGCCACCAGCAAGGGAGGGGACACAGATACGCAGTATTTT.

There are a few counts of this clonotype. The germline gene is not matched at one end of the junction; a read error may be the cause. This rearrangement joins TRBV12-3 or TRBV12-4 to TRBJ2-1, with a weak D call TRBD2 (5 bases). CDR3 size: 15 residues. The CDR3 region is CASTPGPSFHNEKFF. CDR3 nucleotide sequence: TGTGCCAGCACCCCAGGTCCTAGCTTCCACAATGAGAAGTTCTTC.

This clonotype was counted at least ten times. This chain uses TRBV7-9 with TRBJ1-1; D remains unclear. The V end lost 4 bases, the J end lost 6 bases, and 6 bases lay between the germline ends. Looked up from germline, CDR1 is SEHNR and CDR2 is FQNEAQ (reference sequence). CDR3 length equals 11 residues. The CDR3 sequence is CASSYGPEAFF. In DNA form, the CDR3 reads TGTGCCAGCAGCTATGGTCCTGAAGCTTTCTTT.

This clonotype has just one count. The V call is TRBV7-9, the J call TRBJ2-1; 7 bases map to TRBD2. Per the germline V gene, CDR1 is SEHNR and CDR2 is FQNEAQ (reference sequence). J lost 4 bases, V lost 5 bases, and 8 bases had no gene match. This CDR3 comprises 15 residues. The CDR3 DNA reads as TGTGCCAGCAGCCTGAAGCGGGGTGTTTACAATGAGCAGTTCTTC. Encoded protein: CASSLKRGVYNEQFF.

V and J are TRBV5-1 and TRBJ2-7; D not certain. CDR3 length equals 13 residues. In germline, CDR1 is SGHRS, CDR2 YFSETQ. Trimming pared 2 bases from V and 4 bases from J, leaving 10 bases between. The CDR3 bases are TGCGCCAGCAGCTTCGGGCCCTGGTACGAGCAGTACTTC. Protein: CASSFGPWYEQYF.

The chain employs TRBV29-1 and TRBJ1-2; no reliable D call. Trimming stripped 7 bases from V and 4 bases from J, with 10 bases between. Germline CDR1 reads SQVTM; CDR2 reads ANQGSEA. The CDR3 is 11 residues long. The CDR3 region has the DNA TGCAGCGGACTGACCGGCTATGGCTACACCTTC. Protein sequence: CSGLTGYGYTF.

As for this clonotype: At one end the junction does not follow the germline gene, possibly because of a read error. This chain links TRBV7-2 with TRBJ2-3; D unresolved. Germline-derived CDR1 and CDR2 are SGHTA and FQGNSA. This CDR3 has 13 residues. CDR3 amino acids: CACSLQSSGTQYF. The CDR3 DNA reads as TGTGCCTGCAGCTTACAGTCATCGGGTACGCAGTATTTT.

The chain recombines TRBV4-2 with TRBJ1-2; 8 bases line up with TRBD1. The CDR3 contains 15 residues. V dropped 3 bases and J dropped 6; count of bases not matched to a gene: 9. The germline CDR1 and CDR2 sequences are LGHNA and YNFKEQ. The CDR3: CASSQGLDRANGYTF. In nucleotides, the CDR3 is TGTGCCAGCAGCCAGGGGTTGGACAGGGCCAATGGCTACACCTTC.